This T cell receptor beta chain is from a study of patients and donors after allogeneic stem cell transplantation. This clonotype was picked up many times. CDR1 and CDR2 from the germline V gene are SGHRS and YFSETQ. V lost 6 bases, J lost 0 bases, and 9 bases lay in between. The CDR3 covers 14 residues. TCRdb ran MiXCR on the RT-PCR reads and lists one entry per CDR3 protein. The sample gives about 16,000 distinct CDR3 sequences, approximately 25% of which show up once; under 45% is in the top ten. The source material was blood, either unsorted or a sorted T cell fraction (not recorded which). This chain links TRBV5-1 with TRBJ2-2; the D is unclear. The sequence was collected from a human donor who was either an allogeneic HSCT recipient or a stem cell or donor lymphocyte infusion donor (not recorded which). It is not recorded whose cells these are; they may come from a transplant donor. CDR3 bases: TGCGCCAGCAAAGGAACAGCGAACACCGGGGAGCTGTTTTTT. This encodes CASKGTANTGELFF.